What follows is one TCR beta chain and its context. The sample holds a few counts of this clonotype. Its antigen has not been determined. Nothing much larger sits one base from this clone, and base qualities are not available. The donors were about 40 Caucasian individuals from Russia, aged roughly 6 to 90 years, who were systemically healthy. Approximately 10 milliliters of peripheral blood were collected from each donor into EDTA-treated Vacutainer tubes. PBMCs were isolated by Ficoll-Paque density-gradient centrifugation, with at least 7 million obtained per sample. Trizol reagent was used to extract total RNA from PBMCs, with at least 6 micrograms per sample. The percentages of naive CD45RAhigh/CD27high T cells were determined by flow cytometry on a PBMC aliquot from every donor. Library preparation employed 5' RACE. The data were produced on an Illumina HiSeq 2500. A second PCR of about 7 to 12 cycles was run with a J-beta primer mix and a sample-barcoded 5' primer. A unique molecular identifier was introduced onto each TCR beta cDNA molecule by a template-switch 5' adaptor carrying 12 random nucleotides. At least 2.5 million CDR3-containing paired-end reads were obtained from each sample. First-strand cDNA was synthesized from all RNA with the Mint cDNA synthesis kit, primed by a TRBC-specific oligonucleotide. After uracil-DNA glycosylase treatment, a first 18-cycle PCR used universal primers M1SS and BC2_uni_R on all cDNA. The authors' pipeline ran thus. For normalization, 1 million high-quality reads, each with a distinct molecular identifier, were randomly selected from each sample. Instead of being binned into consensus sequences, reads with shared molecular identifiers were discarded. MiTCR, with a Q25 quality threshold and the strictest error-elimination algorithm, was used for CDR3 identification, clonotype clustering and error correction. Lower-bound total TCR beta diversity was estimated with a nonparametric unseen species model using Euler transformation. TCRdb cleaned the public reads at Q25 with fastp, built clones with MiXCR and kept in-frame beta chains. Rows matching on CDR3 protein sequence are summarized as one entry with the most common DNA and genes. TCRdb's processing, not the authors' own work, is the source of the V and J calls. This sample gives about 580,000 distinct CDR3 sequences in total; roughly 48% of them show up just once. The leading ten clones occupy just under 25% of the sample.

The sample is drawn from a study of blood T cells in healthy people across ages (dated by TCRdb to the mid-2010s). A note on the overall study: In model experiments, template switching captured roughly one uniquely barcoded TCR beta cDNA molecule for every two T cells. Four age groups were formed from the donors: young (average roughly 15 years), middle-aged (approximately 40), aged (more than 55) and long-lived (around 80). Donors of different ages were randomly distributed across sequencing lanes to avoid experimental bias. For two donors (one aged 18 to 29 and one aged 80 or older), the study analyzed two additional independent replicas of 1 million unique cDNA reads from the same blood draw. The study measured age-related changes in TCR beta repertoire diversity using deep sequencing normalized with unique cDNA molecular identifiers. Beyond this particular receptor, the publication reports: Conclusive comparison of naive and antigen-experienced compartments was prevented by the profiling of bulk unsorted PBMCs. Compared with the aged group, the long-lived group had more naive CD4+ T cells, fewer expanded clones and increased TCR diversity, a pattern suggesting age selection. Observed TCR beta diversity per million T cells fell roughly linearly with age, and a significant reduction was already apparent by age around 40. A strong correlation was found between observed TCR beta diversity and the percentage of naive T cells measured by flow cytometry. Because donor CMV infection status was unknown, age-related changes in expanded clonotypes were potentially confounded. Estimates of total diversity based on one million sequenced T cells were considered lower bounds and underestimates.

At the junction V is shortened by 7 bases and J by 7 bases, with 20 bases in between. The CDR3 runs 15 residues from the cysteine to the phenylalanine. Kept here is only the CDR3 DNA, which spans 45 bases and is read in frame from base 1. CDR1 is given as MDHEN and CDR2 as SYDVKM, both from the germline V gene. Sequencing input: blood. The source is a man older than 75 in good health. The sequence joins TRBV28 to TRBJ2-1; D gene: possibly TRBD1, on 5 matching bases. DNA sequence: TGTGCCAGCACCACGACGTCGGGCAGGGAAAATGAGCAGTTCTTC. This sequence encodes CASTTTSGRENEQFF.